Only one count was recorded for the clone carrying this T cell receptor beta chain. Its matching antigen is unknown. Primers: 60 Vbeta forward and 13 Jbeta reverse. Measured with immunoSEQ multiplex PCR; TCRdb has only the in-frame clones, and not every one. The sample contains some 81,000 clones, around 70% of which appear only once. The data were obtained in a study of cytomegalovirus exposure and HLA in healthy donors. Broader study findings: Researchers catalogued approximately 160 TCR beta chains as cytomegalovirus-associated. About 87% or about 30% of the time was how often most TCR beta V segments were productive, according to an earlier analysis. Reported findings show TCR beta sequences accurately forecast HLA-A and HLA-B alleles in most subjects. One variant, a missense change in DCLRE1C, was linked in a later analysis to TCR beta V- and J-gene trimming.

CDR3 length: 15 residues. CDR1 is MNHNY and CDR2 is SVGAGI in the germline V gene (reference sequence). Trimming stripped 1 base from V and 5 bases from J, with 14 bases between. The chain couples TRBV6-6 to TRBJ2-5; D ambiguous. The material sequenced was PBMCs. This TCR was sampled from a woman aged 35 to 49 in good health and CMV-seropositive. CDR3 residues: CASSYLANLGETQYF. DNA for the CDR3: TGTGCCAGCAGTTACTTAGCCAACCTCGGGGAGACCCAGTACTTC.